The present TCR beta chain was sequenced within a study of CD8+CD57+ T cells in acquired aplastic anemia. CDR3 and TCR beta VDJ profiling relied on a genomic DNA template. Using its own MiXCR run on the reads, TCRdb lists one record per CDR3 protein. This table has approximately 190,000 distinct CDR3 sequences, over 60% appearing once. V dropped 4 bases and J dropped 2; count of bases not matched to a gene: 10. This CDR3 region has 16 residues. Germline V gene lookup returns CDR1 LNHNV and CDR2 YYDKDF (reference sequence). The specimen sequenced was sorted CD4+, CD8+, or CD8+CD57+ T cells (not recorded which) from PBMCs. The TCR sequence derives from a human donor with severe aplastic anemia or a healthy control (not recorded which). The chain employs TRBV15 and TRBJ2-7, with 8 bases fitting TRBD1. The CDR3 protein is CATSTRFQGATYEQYF. The CDR3 DNA sequence: TGTGCCACCAGCACCCGTTTTCAGGGGGCTACCTACGAGCAGTACTTC.